Listed here are 15 T cell receptor beta chains from one sample, sequenced in a study of blood T cell repertoires in COVID-19 (TCRdb year 2020). Libraries came from the immunoSEQ multiplex PCR assay. TCRdb holds this immuneACCESS table with in-frame rearrangements only. Some clones are missing; in checked studies, unresolved V genes explain under half, and the rest has no known cause. The sample contains around 200,000 clones, 65% to 85% of them found a single time. The ten largest clones take up approximately 7.4% of the sample. Sequenced input: peripheral blood. These receptors were taken from a woman aged 45-65 years with acute or convalescent COVID-19.

The chain links TRBV11-2 to TRBJ2-7; 7 nucleotides agree with TRBD1. The germline CDR1 and CDR2 sequences are SGHAT and FQNNGV. This CDR3 is built from 14 residues. The J segment lost 6 bases and the V segment lost 4 bases, leaving 9 bases of the junction unmatched. The DNA for the CDR3 is TGTGCCAGCAGCTCCCTGAGACAGGGCGGCGAGCAGTACTTC. This gives the protein CASSSLRQGGEQYF.

Points on this clone: One end of the junction is discordant with germline, which a read error may explain. This chain uses TRBV28 with TRBJ1-1, with TRBD1 identical over 7 bases. Germline values: CDR1 MDHEN, CDR2 SYDVKM. The CDR3 sequence is 15 residues long. CDR3 in DNA: TGTGCCAGCAGTCTATGGGACAGACTGAACACTGAAGCTTTCTTT. Its translation: CASSLWDRLNTEAFF.

The J gene is TRBJ1-5, the V gene TRBV19; D remains unclear. V was shortened by 5 bases and J by 3 bases, with 8 bases between the two germline ends. The length of the CDR3 is 13 residues. The V gene's germline CDR1 is LNHDA and CDR2 SQIVND (reference sequence). CDR3 residues: CASSWLTNQPQHF. The CDR3 nucleotides are TGTGCCAGTAGTTGGCTTACCAATCAGCCCCAGCATTTT.

This chain connects TRBV4-2 to TRBJ2-3; D is unclear. The CDR3 length is 14 residues. The germline V and J ends were trimmed by 4 bases and 1 base, with 9 bases remaining between them. Germline loops: CDR1 LGHNA, CDR2 YNFKEQ. CDR3 nucleotide sequence: TGTGCCAGCAGCCGCAACCAGGGCACAGATACGCAGTATTTT. Amino acid sequence: CASSRNQGTDTQYF.

As regards this clone: This specimen includes other DNA sequences encoding the same CDR3. V is TRBV27 and J is TRBJ2-7; 9 bases are a match to TRBD2. The CDR3 length is 15 residues. Unmatched junction bases numbered 8, after V lost 1 base and J lost 7 bases. Per the germline V gene, CDR1 is MNHEY and CDR2 is SMNVEV (reference sequence). The chain's CDR3 is CASSLFAGGPREQYF. DNA for the CDR3: TGTGCCAGCAGTTTATTCGCGGGAGGGCCGCGGGAGCAGTACTTC.

The chain employs TRBV25-1 and TRBJ1-2; perhaps TRBD1 as D (6 bases). Germline CDR1 is MGHDK and CDR2 is SYGVNS. V dropped 5 bases and J dropped 5 bases, with 12 bases sitting between them. The CDR3 runs 13 residues. The CDR3 sequence is CASSRGQMYGYTF. DNA for the CDR3: TGTGCCAGCAGTCGAGGACAGATGTATGGCTACACCTTC.

J is TRBJ1-5 and V is TRBV28; maybe TRBD1 (6 bases). CDR1 is MDHEN, CDR2 SYDVKM, per germline. The V end was cut by 3 bases, the J end by 6 bases, with 12 bases between. The length of the CDR3 is 14 residues. Here the CDR3 DNA reads TGTGCCAGCAGTTTCCTCGCGGGGGCTCAGCCCCAGCATTTT. Protein sequence: CASSFLAGAQPQHF.

The genes are TRBV6-5 and TRBJ1-6, with 7 bases aligning to TRBD1. V lost 2 bases to trimming and J lost 8 bases; unmatched junction nucleotides: 6. The CDR3 consists of 15 residues. Germline V gene sequence: CDR1 MNHEY, CDR2 SVGAGI. The chain's CDR3 is CASSYDGQEDSPLHF. The DNA for the CDR3 is TGTGCCAGCAGTTACGACGGACAGGAAGATTCACCCCTCCACTTT.

J is TRBJ2-1 and V is TRBV28, with TRBD2 matching over 9 bases. CDR1 is MDHEN and CDR2 is SYDVKM in the germline V gene. This CDR3 has 15 amino acids. The V gene end was trimmed by 2 bases and the J gene end by 8 bases; junction bases not matched to a gene: 7. The CDR3: CASSLRGLAGDEQFF. CDR3 DNA sequence: TGTGCCAGCAGTTTACGGGGACTAGCTGGCGATGAGCAGTTCTTC.

This chain joins TRBV20-1 and TRBJ1-2; 10 nucleotides line up with TRBD1. The germline V gene has CDR1 DFQATT and CDR2 SNEGSKA (reference sequence). CDR3 length: 15 residues. Losses at the gene ends were 3 bases for V and 8 bases for J; bases not matched to a gene: 12. The DNA of the CDR3 is TGCAGTGCTAGTAATGTCCGGGACAGGGGAAGAGGCTACACCTTC. This sequence encodes CSASNVRDRGRGYTF.

The DNA for the CDR3 is TGTGCCAGCAGCTTAACGGGGGAGAACACCGGGGAGCTGTTTTTT. Protein sequence: CASSLTGENTGELFF. The V call is TRBV7-2, the J call TRBJ2-2; possible D gene TRBD2, 6 bases. The CDR3 is 15 residues long. Trimming stripped 2 bases from V and 1 base from J, with 8 bases between. The germline V gene encodes CDR1 SGHTA and CDR2 FQGNSA.

The chain combines TRBV15 with TRBJ1-4; D is ambiguous. V was cut by 3 bases and J by 6 bases, with 14 bases left in between. The CDR3 contains 15 residues. Germline V lookup: CDR1 LNHNV, CDR2 YYDKDF (reference sequence). Written as DNA, the CDR3 is TGTGCCACCAGCAGGGGCCCAAGGATCGATGAAAAACTGTTTTTT. Translating it yields CATSRGPRIDEKLFF. The entire variable domain, with the rest obtained from reference TRBV15 and TRBJ1-4, is as follows: DAMVIQNPRYQVTQFGKPVTLSCSQTLNHNVMYWYQQKSSQAPKLLFHYYDKDFNNEADTPDNFQSRRPNTSFCFLDIRSPGLGDTAMYLCATSRGPRIDEKLFFGSGTQLSVL.

The chain links TRBV5-6 to TRBJ2-7; D possibly corresponds to TRBD2 (6 bases). The germline V gene has CDR1 SGHDT and CDR2 YYEEEE. Trimming pared 1 base from V and 6 bases from J, leaving 11 bases between. The CDR3 spans 13 residues. CDR3 sequence (DNA): TGTGCCAGCAGCTTGCGGGGGTGGCGCGAGCAGTACTTC. This codes for CASSLRGWREQYF.

The chain uses TRBV6-5 and TRBJ1-3; TRBD1 might be the D (6 bases). Trimming took 0 bases from V and 2 from J, leaving 11 bases between them. Germline loops: CDR1 MNHEY, CDR2 SVGAGI. CDR3 length: 16 residues. CDR3 DNA: TGTGCCAGCAGTTACTCCGGACAGAGAACTGGAAACACCATATATTTT. Translation: CASSYSGQRTGNTIYF.

The rearrangement uses TRBV7-9 and TRBJ1-6; D is uncertain. The CDR3 length is 12 residues. V lost 8 bases, J lost 5 bases, and 7 bases lay in between. Germline V gene sequence: CDR1 SEHNR, CDR2 FQNEAQ (reference sequence). CDR3 nucleotides: TGTGCCAGCCGGGGAGATAATTCACCCCTCCACTTT. Protein: CASRGDNSPLHF.